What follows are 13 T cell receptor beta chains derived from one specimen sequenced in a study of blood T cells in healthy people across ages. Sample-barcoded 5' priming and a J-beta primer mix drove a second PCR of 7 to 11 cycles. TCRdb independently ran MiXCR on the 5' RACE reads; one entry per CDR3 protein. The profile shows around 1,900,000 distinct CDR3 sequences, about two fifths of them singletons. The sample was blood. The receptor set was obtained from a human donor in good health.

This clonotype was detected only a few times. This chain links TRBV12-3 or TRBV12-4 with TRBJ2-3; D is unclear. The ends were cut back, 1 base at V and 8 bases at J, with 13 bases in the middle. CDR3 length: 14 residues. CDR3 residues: CASSLGAGTGTQYF. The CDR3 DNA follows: TGTGCCAGCAGTTTAGGGGCAGGCACTGGTACGCAGTATTTT.

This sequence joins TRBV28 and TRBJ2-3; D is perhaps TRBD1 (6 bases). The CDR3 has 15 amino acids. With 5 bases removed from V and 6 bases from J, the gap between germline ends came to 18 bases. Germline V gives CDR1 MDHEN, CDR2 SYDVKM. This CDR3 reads CASSKSQGRADTQYF. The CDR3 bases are TGTGCCAGCAGTAAATCTCAGGGGCGCGCGGATACGCAGTATTTT.

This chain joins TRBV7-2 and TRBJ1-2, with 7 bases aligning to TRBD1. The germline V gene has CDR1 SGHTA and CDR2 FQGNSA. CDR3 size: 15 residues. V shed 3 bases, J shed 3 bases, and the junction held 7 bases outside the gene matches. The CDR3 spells CASSFRGTAHYGYTF. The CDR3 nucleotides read TGTGCCAGCAGCTTTCGGGGGACAGCCCACTATGGCTACACCTTC.

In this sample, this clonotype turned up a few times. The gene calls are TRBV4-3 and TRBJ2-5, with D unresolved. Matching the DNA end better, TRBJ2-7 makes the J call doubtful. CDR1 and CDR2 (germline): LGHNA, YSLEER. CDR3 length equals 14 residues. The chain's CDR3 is CASSQDLTGYEQYF. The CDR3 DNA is TGCGCCAGCAGCCAAGATCTAACGGGCTACGAGCAGTACTTC.

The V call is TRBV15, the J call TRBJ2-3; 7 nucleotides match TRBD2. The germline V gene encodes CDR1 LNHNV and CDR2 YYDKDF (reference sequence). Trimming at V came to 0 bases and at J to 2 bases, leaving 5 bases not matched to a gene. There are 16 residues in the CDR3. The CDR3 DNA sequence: TGTGCCACCAGCAGAGACCTAGCGGTGACCACAGATACGCAGTATTTT. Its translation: CATSRDLAVTTDTQYF.

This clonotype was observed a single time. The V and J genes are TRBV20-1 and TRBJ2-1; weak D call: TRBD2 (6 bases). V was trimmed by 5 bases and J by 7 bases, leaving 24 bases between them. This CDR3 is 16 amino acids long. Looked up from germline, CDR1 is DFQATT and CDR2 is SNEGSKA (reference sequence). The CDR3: CSARYGRDFGLNEQFF. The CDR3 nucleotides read TGCAGTGCTCGTTATGGACGGGACTTCGGACTTAATGAGCAGTTCTTC.

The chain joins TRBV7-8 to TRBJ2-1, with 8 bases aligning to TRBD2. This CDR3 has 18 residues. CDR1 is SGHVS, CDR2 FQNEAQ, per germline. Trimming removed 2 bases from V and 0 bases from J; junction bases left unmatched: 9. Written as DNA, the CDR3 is TGTGCCAGCAGCTTACGAGTAGAGCTAGCGGGCTCCTACAATGAGCAGTTCTTC. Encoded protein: CASSLRVELAGSYNEQFF.

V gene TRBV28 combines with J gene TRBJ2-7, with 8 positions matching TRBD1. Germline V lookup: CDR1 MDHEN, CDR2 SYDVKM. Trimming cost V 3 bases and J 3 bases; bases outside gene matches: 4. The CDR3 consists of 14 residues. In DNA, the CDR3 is TGTGCCAGCAGTTTTGACAGGGGCCTCTACGAGCAGTACTTC. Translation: CASSFDRGLYEQYF.

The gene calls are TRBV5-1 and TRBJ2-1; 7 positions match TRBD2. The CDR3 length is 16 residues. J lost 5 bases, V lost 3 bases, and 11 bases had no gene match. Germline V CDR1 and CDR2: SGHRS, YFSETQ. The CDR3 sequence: CASSSWGGSTNNEQFF. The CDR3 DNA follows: TGCGCCAGCAGCTCATGGGGGGGGTCGACTAACAATGAGCAGTTCTTC.

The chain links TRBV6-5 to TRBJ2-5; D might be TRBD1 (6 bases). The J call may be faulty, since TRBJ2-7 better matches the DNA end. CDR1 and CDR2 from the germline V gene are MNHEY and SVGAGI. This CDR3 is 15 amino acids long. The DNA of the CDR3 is TGTGCCAGCAGTTACAGTTTGGGGGCCCCCGGCGAGCAGTACTTC. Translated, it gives CASSYSLGAPGEQYF.

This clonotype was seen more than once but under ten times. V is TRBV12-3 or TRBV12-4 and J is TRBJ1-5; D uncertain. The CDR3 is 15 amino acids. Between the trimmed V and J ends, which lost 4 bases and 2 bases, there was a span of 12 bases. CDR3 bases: TGTGCCAGCAGTTCCAGCTTTGGGGGCAATCAGCCCCAGCATTTT. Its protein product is CASSSSFGGNQPQHF.

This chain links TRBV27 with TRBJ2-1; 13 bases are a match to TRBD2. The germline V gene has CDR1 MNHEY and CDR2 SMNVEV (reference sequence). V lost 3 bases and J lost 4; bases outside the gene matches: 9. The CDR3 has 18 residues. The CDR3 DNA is TGTGCCAGCAGTTTGGAATCGGGACTAGCGGGACAATACAATGAGCAGTTCTTC. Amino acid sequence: CASSLESGLAGQYNEQFF.

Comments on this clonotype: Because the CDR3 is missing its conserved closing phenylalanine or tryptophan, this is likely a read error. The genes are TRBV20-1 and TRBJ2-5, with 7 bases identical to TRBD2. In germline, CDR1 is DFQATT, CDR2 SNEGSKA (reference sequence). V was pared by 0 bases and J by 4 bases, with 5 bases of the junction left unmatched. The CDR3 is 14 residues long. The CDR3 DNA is TGCAGTGCTAGAGATAGGCGGGGGAGAGAGACCCAGTACTGC. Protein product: CSARDRRGRETQYC.